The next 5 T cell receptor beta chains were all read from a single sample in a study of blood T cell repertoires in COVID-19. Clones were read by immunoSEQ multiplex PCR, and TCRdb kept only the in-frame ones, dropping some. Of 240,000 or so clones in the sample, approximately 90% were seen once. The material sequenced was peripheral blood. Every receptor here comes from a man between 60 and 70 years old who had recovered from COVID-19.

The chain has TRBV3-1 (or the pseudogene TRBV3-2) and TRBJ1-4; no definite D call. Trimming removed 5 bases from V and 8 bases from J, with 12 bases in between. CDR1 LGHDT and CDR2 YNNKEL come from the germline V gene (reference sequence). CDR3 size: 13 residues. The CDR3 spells CASSTWGGEKLFF. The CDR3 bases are TGTGCCAGCAGCACCTGGGGAGGGGAAAAACTGTTTTTT.

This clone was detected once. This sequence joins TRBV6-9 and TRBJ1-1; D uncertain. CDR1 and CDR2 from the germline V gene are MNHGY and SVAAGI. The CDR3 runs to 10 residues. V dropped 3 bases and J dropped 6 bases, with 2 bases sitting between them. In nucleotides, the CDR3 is TGTGCCAGCAGTTACTCTGAAGCTTTCTTT. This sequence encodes CASSYSEAFF.

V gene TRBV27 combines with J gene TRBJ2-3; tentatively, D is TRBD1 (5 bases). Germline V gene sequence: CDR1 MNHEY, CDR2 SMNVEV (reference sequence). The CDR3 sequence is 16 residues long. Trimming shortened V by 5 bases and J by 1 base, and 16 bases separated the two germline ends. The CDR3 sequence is CASSHRAPRGTDTQYF. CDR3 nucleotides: TGTGCCAGCAGTCACCGGGCCCCCAGGGGCACAGATACGCAGTATTTT.

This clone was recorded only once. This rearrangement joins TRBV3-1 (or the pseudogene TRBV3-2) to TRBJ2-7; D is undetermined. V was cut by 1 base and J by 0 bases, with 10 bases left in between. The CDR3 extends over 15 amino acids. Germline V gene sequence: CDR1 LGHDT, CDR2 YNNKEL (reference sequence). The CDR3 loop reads CASSQAAWSSYEQYF. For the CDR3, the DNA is TGTGCCAGCAGCCAAGCTGCATGGAGCTCCTACGAGCAGTACTTC.

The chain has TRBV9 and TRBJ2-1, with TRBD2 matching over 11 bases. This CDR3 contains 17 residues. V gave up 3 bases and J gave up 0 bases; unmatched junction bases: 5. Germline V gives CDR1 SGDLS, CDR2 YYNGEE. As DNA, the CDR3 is TGTGCCAGCAGCGCCCGGGGACTAGCGGACTCCTACAATGAGCAGTTCTTC. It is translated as CASSARGLADSYNEQFF.